These 26 T cell receptor beta chains originate from one sample sequenced in a study of tumor-infiltrating lymphocytes in primary liver carcinoma. Making TCR beta cDNA involved around 500 ng total RNA and a constant-region primer. Nested multiplex PCR, run for three rounds with slightly modified ARM-PCR, yielded TCR beta libraries. TRBV1-TRBV30 forward primers paired with a C-beta reverse primer were used in the first two PCR rounds, which ran approximately 10 cycles each. MiXCR, applied by TCRdb to the multiplex PCR reads, yields one record per CDR3 protein. The data hold about 310,000 distinct CDR3 sequences, with 50% to 60% observed a single time. Germline DNA was also extracted, and blood RNA derived from unsorted whole blood. The sample comprised peripheral blood. These receptor sequences come from a woman aged 25 to 39 with primary liver carcinoma and hepatitis B virus infection.

The chain has TRBV24-1 and TRBJ2-7, with TRBD1 matching over 9 bases. Germline assignment: CDR1 KGHDR and CDR2 SFDVKD. The CDR3 runs 16 residues. The trim removed 4 bases at V and 5 bases at J, leaving 11 bases unmatched. CDR3 in amino acids: CATSDPGTGSTDEQYF. In DNA, the CDR3 is TGTGCCACCAGTGACCCTGGGACAGGGTCTACCGACGAGCAGTACTTC.

Of note for this clonotype: A much larger clone differs from this one at a single base, so this may be a read error. The V call is TRBV29-1, the J call TRBJ2-5; 8 bases fit TRBD1. The CDR3 is 14 residues long. Germline V gives CDR1 SQVTM, CDR2 ANQGSEA. CDR3 DNA: TGCAGCGTCCTCTGGACAGGGCGTGAGGAGACCCAGCACTTC. It is translated as CSVLWTGREETQHF.

The chain recombines TRBV7-9 with TRBJ2-7; a possible D gene is TRBD1 (6 bases). Per the germline V gene, CDR1 is SEHNR and CDR2 is FQNEAQ (reference sequence). The CDR3 runs 15 residues. Trimming took 3 bases from V and 2 from J, leaving 14 bases between them. The CDR3 region has the DNA TGTGCCAGCAGCTTTTTGACAGGATCGACCTACGAGCAGTACTTC. Encoded protein: CASSFLTGSTYEQYF.

Concerning this clonotype: A read error may be the cause here, since a much bigger clone is one base away. The chain is built from TRBV6-2 or TRBV6-3 and TRBJ2-2; D is ambiguous. Germline V gene sequence: CDR1 MNHEY, CDR2 SVGEGT. The CDR3 totals 14 residues. The CDR3 region has the DNA TGTACCAGCAGTTACATGGGGTACACCGGGGAGCTGTTTTTT. Amino acid sequence: CTSSYMGYTGELFF.

This clonotype is a singleton in its sample. The chain couples TRBV24-1 to TRBJ2-5; 8 nucleotides align to TRBD1. Trimming at V came to 3 bases and at J to 1 base, leaving 9 bases not matched to a gene. Germline V gene sequence: CDR1 KGHDR, CDR2 SFDVKD. The CDR3 loop spans 17 amino acids. The CDR3 DNA is TGTGCCACCAGTGATGCCCTAACAGGGGGGTTCCAAGAGACCCAGTACTTC. It encodes CATSDALTGGFQETQYF.

For this clonotype: Its ends do not fully match the called genes, so a read error is possible. The chain recombines TRBV11-2 with TRBJ2-3; tentatively, D is TRBD2 (5 bases). CDR3 length: 14 residues. Germline V gene lookup returns CDR1 SGHAT and CDR2 FQNNGV. CDR3 bases: TGTGCCAGCAGCAAACTGTCTAGCACAGATGCGCAGTATTTT. Amino acid sequence: CASSKLSSTDAQYF.

A word on this clonotype: A read error may produce the germline difference seen at one junction end. The rearrangement links TRBV11-1 to TRBJ2-6; D gene ambiguous. Germline CDR1 SGHAT, CDR2 FQDESV (reference sequence). The CDR3 covers 14 residues. The CDR3 spells CASSWTSGTNVLTF. Here the CDR3 DNA reads TGTGCCAGCAGCTGGACCTCTGGGACCAACGTCCTGACTTTC.

As concerns this clonotype: Given a much more abundant clone one base away, this may be a read error. The rearrangement uses TRBV6-6 and TRBJ1-5, with no clear D. V shed 10 bases and J shed 3 bases, with 19 bases lying between them. Germline V lookup: CDR1 MNHNY, CDR2 SVGAGI (reference sequence). CDR3 size: 15 residues. The CDR3 DNA follows: TGTGCCAACACCAGGCTTGAGGCAACCAATCAGCCCCAGCATTTT. It specifies CANTRLEATNQPQHF.

A few counts support this clonotype. The V and J genes are TRBV4-2 and TRBJ2-5; possible D gene TRBD1, 6 bases. The CDR3 contains 14 residues. Deletions cut 1 base from V and 2 bases from J, with 8 bases between. Looked up from germline, CDR1 is LGHNA and CDR2 is YNFKEQ. Here the CDR3 reads CASSQVGTQETQYF. CDR3 DNA: TGTGCCAGCAGCCAAGTGGGGACACAAGAGACCCAGTACTTC.

Worth noting for this clonotype: A much bigger clone sits one base away, suggesting this may be a read error. The chain uses TRBV12-5 and TRBJ1-3; D might be TRBD1 (6 bases). The V gene lost 6 bases and the J gene lost 0 bases, with 9 bases spanning the gap. Germline CDR1 is LGHNT and CDR2 is FRNRAP. The length of the CDR3 is 14 residues. The CDR3 bases are TGTGCTAGTGGCAGGGGAAACTCTGGAAACACCATATATTTT. Amino acid sequence: CASGRGNSGNTIYF.

Points on this clonotype: Given a much more abundant clone one base away, this may be a read error. The rearrangement joins TRBV4-3 to TRBJ2-3; D ambiguous. Germline CDR1 and CDR2: LGHNA and YSLEER. The CDR3 is made up of 15 amino acids. As DNA, the CDR3 is TGCGCCATCAGCCAACGGCTTACTAGCACAGATACGCAGTATTTT. Protein: CAISQRLTSTDTQYF.

This clonotype was counted ten times or more. The V gene is TRBV10-2, the J gene TRBJ2-1, with D maybe TRBD1 (6 bases). V lost 4 bases and J 7 bases, leaving 14 bases between the germline ends. The CDR3 is 14 amino acids. The germline V gene has CDR1 WSHSY and CDR2 SAAADI. The CDR3 bases are TGCGCCAGCAGTGGTCCCAGGGGTGGGAATGAGCAGTTCTTC. Translating gives CASSGPRGGNEQFF.

Regarding this clonotype: This sequence may be a read error, since a much larger clone differs from it by one base. The V and J genes are TRBV4-2 and TRBJ2-1, with 8 bases fitting TRBD2. Germline CDR1 reads LGHNA; CDR2 reads YNFKEQ. The CDR3 extends over 17 amino acids. The CDR3 loop reads CANSQDPSGSEYNEQFF. CDR3 nucleotides: TGTGCCAACAGCCAAGATCCAAGCGGGAGCGAATACAATGAGCAGTTCTTC.

On this clonotype: One end of the junction is discordant with germline, which a read error may explain. The chain couples TRBV7-9 to TRBJ2-3; TRBD1 matches 9 bases. Per the germline V gene, CDR1 is SEHNR and CDR2 is FQNEAQ (reference sequence). The CDR3 has 16 amino acids. The CDR3 DNA reads TGTGCCAGCAGCCCGCGGACAGGGGCCAAAACAGGTACGCAGTATTTT. Translating gives CASSPRTGAKTGTQYF.

This sequence joins TRBV12-3 or TRBV12-4 and TRBJ2-3; 8 bases fit TRBD2. The CDR3 runs 17 residues. The V gene end was trimmed by 4 bases and the J gene end by 5 bases; junction bases not matched to a gene: 14. CDR3 loop: CASSSKYQAGAKDTQYF. The CDR3 DNA follows: TGTGCCAGCAGTTCGAAATATCAAGCGGGAGCTAAAGATACGCAGTATTTT.

Notes on this clonotype: Compared with germline, one end of the junction differs, possibly owing to a read error. This rearrangement joins TRBV4-1 to TRBJ2-2; TRBD1 aligns across 12 bases. The CDR3 sequence is 18 residues long. CDR1 is MGHRA and CDR2 is YSYEKL in the germline V gene. The CDR3 DNA reads TGCGCCAGCAGCCGTGGGTCGGGGACAGGGGGCGGCACCGAGGAGCTGTTTTTT. Residues: CASSRGSGTGGGTEELFF.

Comments on this clonotype: Since the CDR3 does not end with the conserved phenylalanine or tryptophan, this likely comes from a read error. The chain carries TRBV11-2 and TRBJ1-1; D may be TRBD1 (5 bases). Per the germline V gene, CDR1 is SGHAT and CDR2 is FQNNGV. The CDR3 runs to 15 residues. V lost 9 bases to trimming and J lost 4 bases, with 21 bases between them. The CDR3 sequence is CASSHGWGGSTEAFV. CDR3 DNA: TGTGCCAGTAGTCACGGATGGGGGGGGAGCACTGAAGCTTTCGTT.

The V and J genes are TRBV6-1 and TRBJ2-2; D not resolved. This CDR3 is built from 18 residues. V dropped 4 bases and J dropped 0 bases, with 18 bases sitting between them. Germline V CDR1 and CDR2: MNHNS, SASEGT. The CDR3 region has the DNA TGTGCCAGCAGTGTTCCCCCGATGCGGTTCGCGAACACCGGGGAGCTGTTTTTT. It yields the protein CASSVPPMRFANTGELFF.

A word on this clonotype: The junction differs from germline at one of its ends, possibly a read error. The rearrangement uses TRBV11-2 and TRBJ1-4; a possible D gene is TRBD1 (6 bases). The CDR3 has 16 amino acids. Germline V gene sequence: CDR1 SGHAT, CDR2 FQNNGV. CDR3 bases: TGTGCCAGCAGCATACTCGCAGGGACAACTAATGAAAAGCTGTTTTTT. It encodes CASSILAGTTNEKLFF.

Details on this clonotype: Since a much larger clone is just one base distant, this may be a read error. This chain connects TRBV12-3 or TRBV12-4 to TRBJ2-1, with D unresolved. There are 13 residues in the CDR3. CDR3 in amino acids: CACSSFQSGEQFF. For the CDR3, the DNA is TGTGCCTGCAGTAGTTTTCAGTCCGGTGAGCAGTTCTTC.

V usage is TRBV6-2 or TRBV6-3 and J usage is TRBJ2-1, with D possibly being TRBD2 (5 bases). Germline CDR1 MNHEY, CDR2 SVGEGT. The CDR3 covers 14 residues. V was cut by 7 bases and J by 7 bases, with 17 bases left in between. In nucleotides, the CDR3 is TGTGCCAGCACCCCAACTAGTTTGAGGAATGAGCAGTTCTTC. This encodes CASTPTSLRNEQFF.

This clonotype occurred a few times. The chain has TRBV4-3 and TRBJ2-7; no definite D call. Germline V gene data show CDR1 as LGHNA and CDR2 as YSLEER. V was clipped by 8 bases and J by 2 bases, with 1 base between them. The CDR3 has 9 residues. The CDR3 DNA sequence: TGCGCCAGCCCCTACGAGCAGTACTTC. Its protein is CASPYEQYF.

There are many counts of this clonotype. V is TRBV29-1 and J is TRBJ1-1, with D uncertain. Per the germline V gene, CDR1 is SQVTM and CDR2 is ANQGSEA. This CDR3 is built from 13 residues. Trimming shortened V by 2 bases and J by 4 bases, and 11 bases separated the two germline ends. Here the CDR3 reads CSVERQLATEAFF. CDR3 DNA: TGCAGCGTTGAAAGGCAGTTGGCCACTGAAGCTTTCTTT.

With regard to this clonotype: A much larger clone differs from this one at a single base, so this may be a read error. This chain uses TRBV29-1 with TRBJ2-3, with 7 bases matching TRBD2. Trimming cost V 4 bases and J 2 bases; bases outside gene matches: 9. This CDR3 has 15 amino acids. Germline CDR1 and CDR2: SQVTM and ANQGSEA. The chain's CDR3 is CSVVPSRGNTDTQYF. The DNA of the CDR3 is TGCAGCGTTGTTCCTTCGCGGGGGAACACAGATACGCAGTATTTT.

This clonotype was detected only a few times. CDR3 loop: CASSIGAGNTDTQYF. The CDR3 coding sequence is TGTGCCAGTAGTATAGGAGCTGGGAACACAGATACGCAGTATTTT. This rearrangement joins TRBV19 to TRBJ2-3; D call uncertain. This CDR3 is built from 15 residues. The V end was cut by 1 base, the J end by 2 bases, with 10 bases between. CDR1 LNHDA and CDR2 SQIVND come from the germline V gene (reference sequence). The entire variable domain, with the rest obtained from reference TRBV19 and TRBJ2-3, is as follows: DGGITQSPKYLFRKEGQNVTLSCEQNLNHDAMYWYRQDPGQGLRLIYYSQIVNDFQKGDIAEGYSVSREKKESFPLTVTSAQKNPTAFYLCASSIGAGNTDTQYFGPGTRLTVL.

This clonotype was detected a few times. CDR3 coding DNA: TGTGCCAGCAGTCGGACAGGGAGTGGAGAGCAGTTCTTC. Its translation is CASSRTGSGEQFF. This chain links TRBV6-4 with TRBJ2-1; 8 nucleotides agree with TRBD1. After removal of 5 bases from V and 10 bases from J, the junction contained 7 bases not matched to a gene. This CDR3 comprises 13 residues. CDR1 and CDR2 from the germline V gene are MRHNA and SNTAGT.